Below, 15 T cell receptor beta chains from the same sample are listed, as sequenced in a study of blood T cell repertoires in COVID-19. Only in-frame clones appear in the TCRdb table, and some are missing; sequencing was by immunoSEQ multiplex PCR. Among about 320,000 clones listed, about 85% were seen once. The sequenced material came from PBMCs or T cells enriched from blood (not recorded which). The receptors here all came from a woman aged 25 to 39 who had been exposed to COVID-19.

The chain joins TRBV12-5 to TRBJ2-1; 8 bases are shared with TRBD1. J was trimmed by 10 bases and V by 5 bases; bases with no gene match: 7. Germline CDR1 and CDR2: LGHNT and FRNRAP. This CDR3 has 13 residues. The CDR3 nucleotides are TGTGCTAGTGGTCATGACAGGGGCGGGGAGCAGTTCTTC. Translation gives CASGHDRGGEQFF.

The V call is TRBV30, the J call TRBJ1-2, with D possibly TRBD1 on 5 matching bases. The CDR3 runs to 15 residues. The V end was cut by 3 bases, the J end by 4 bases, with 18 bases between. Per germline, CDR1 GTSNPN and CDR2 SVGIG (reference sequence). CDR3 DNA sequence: TGTGCCTGGAGAGGGCGGGGGAGGGCCCTCTATGGCTACACCTTC. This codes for CAWRGRGRALYGYTF.

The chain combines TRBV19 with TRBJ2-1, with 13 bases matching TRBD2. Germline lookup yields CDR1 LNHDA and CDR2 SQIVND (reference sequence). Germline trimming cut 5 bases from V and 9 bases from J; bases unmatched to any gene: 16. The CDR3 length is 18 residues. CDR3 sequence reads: CASSRQKTSGGALSEQFF. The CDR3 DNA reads TGTGCCAGTAGTCGACAGAAAACTAGCGGGGGGGCTCTTTCTGAGCAGTTCTTC.

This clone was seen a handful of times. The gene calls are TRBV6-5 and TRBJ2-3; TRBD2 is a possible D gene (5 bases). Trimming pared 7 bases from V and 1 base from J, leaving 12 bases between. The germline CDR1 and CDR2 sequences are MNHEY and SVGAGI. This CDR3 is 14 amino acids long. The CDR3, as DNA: TGTGCCAGCAAACTAGACGGCGGCACAGATACGCAGTATTTT. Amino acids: CASKLDGGTDTQYF.

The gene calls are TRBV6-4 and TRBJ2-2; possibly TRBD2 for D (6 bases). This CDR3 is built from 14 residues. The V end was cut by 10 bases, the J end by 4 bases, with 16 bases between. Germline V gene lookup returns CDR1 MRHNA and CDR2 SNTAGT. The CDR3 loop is CATSLEGSTGELFF. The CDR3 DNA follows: TGTGCCACCTCCCTGGAGGGGAGCACCGGGGAGCTGTTTTTT.

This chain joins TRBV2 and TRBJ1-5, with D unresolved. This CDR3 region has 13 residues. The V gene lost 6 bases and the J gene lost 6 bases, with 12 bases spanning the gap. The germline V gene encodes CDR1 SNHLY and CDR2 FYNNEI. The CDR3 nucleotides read TGTGCCAGCAGAGGAATGAGGGCTCAGCCCCAGCATTTT. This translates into CASRGMRAQPQHF.

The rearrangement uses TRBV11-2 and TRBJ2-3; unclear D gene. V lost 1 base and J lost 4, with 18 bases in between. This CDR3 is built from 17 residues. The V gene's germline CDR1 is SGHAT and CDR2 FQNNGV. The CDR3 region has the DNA TGTGCCAGCAGCTTAGTGATCTGGAGTAAATTTTCAGATACGCAGTATTTT. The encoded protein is CASSLVIWSKFSDTQYF.

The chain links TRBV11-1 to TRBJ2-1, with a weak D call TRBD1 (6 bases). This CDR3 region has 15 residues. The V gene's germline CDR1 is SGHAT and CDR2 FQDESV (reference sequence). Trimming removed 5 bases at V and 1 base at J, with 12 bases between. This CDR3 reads CASSPDRSSYNEQFF. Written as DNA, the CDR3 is TGTGCCAGCAGCCCGGACAGATCTTCCTACAATGAGCAGTTCTTC.

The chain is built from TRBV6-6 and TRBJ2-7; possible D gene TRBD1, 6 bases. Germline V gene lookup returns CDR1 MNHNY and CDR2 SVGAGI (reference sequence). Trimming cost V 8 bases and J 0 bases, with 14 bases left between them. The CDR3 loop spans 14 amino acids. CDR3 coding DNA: TGTGCCAGCTACGACAGGTTTAACTCCTACGAGCAGTACTTC. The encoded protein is CASYDRFNSYEQYF.

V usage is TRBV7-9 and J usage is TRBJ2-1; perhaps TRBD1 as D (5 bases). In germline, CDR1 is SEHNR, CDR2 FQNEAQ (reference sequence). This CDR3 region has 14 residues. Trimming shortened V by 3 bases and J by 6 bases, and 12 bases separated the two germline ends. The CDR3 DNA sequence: TGTGCCAGCAGCTTTACGACAGAAACCAATGAGCAGTTCTTC. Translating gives CASSFTTETNEQFF.

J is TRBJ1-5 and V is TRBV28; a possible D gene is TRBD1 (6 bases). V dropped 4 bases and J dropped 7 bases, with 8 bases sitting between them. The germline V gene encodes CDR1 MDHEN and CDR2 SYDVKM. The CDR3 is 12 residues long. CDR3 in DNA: TGTGCCAGCAGTTGGACAGTCCAGCCCCAGCATTTT. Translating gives CASSWTVQPQHF.

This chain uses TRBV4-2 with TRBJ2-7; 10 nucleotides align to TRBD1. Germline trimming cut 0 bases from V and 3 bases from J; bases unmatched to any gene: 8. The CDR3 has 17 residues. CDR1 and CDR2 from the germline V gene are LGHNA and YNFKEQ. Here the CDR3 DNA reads TGTGCCAGCAGCCAAGAACCGGGGGGACAGGGGTTCTACGAGCAGTACTTC. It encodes CASSQEPGGQGFYEQYF.

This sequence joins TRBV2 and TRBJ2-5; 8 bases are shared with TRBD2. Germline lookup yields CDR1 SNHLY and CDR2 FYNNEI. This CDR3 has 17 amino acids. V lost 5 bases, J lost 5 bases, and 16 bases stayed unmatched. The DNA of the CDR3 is TGTGCCAGCAGTCTTGGGACTAGTGGTGGGTTCGCGGAGACCCAGTACTTC. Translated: CASSLGTSGGFAETQYF.

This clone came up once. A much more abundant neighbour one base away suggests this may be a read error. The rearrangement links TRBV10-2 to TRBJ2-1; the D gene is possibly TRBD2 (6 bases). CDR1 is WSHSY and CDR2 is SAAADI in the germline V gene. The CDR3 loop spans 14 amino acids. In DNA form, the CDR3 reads TGCGCCAACAGTGCTGTGGGGGGAGGAGATGAGCAGTTCTTC. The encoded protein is CANSAVGGGDEQFF.

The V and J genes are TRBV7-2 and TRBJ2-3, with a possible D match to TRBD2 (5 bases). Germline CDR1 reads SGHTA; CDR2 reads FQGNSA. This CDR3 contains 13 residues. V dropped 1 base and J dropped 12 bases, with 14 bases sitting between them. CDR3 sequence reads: CASSLERGRGQYF. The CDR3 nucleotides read TGTGCCAGCAGCTTAGAACGTGGACGGGGACAGTATTTT.